The rows below give T cell receptor beta chains drawn from one sample of a study of blood T cell repertoires in COVID-19. TCRdb keeps only in-frame clones here, not all; method: immunoSEQ multiplex PCR. The table lists approximately 74,000 clones, 80% to 95% of them singletons. The specimen sequenced was peripheral blood. All receptors come from a woman aged 55-75 years with active COVID-19. Both conserved end residues are part of each CDR3. A D gene is named only where the DNA matches it firmly. Only some rows state a clone size, as once, few, many or a class for expanded clones.

size: .; J: TRBJ1-1; V: TRBV3-1/TRBV3-2; D: .; DNA: TGTGCCAGCAGCCCCCGGAGTTCCCCTGGGACTGAAGCTTTCTTT; CDR3: CASSPRSSPGTEAFF
size: .; J: TRBJ2-1; V: TRBV28; D: .; DNA: TGTGCCAGCAGTTTATTCCCACCCGCCTTCGAGAGGGACAATGAGCAGTTCTTC; CDR3: CASSLFPPAFERDNEQFF
size: .; J: TRBJ2-1; V: TRBV24-1; D: .; DNA: TGTGCCACCAGTGATTATAGGACTCTCTCCTACAATGAGCAGTTCTTC; CDR3: CATSDYRTLSYNEQFF
size: .; J: TRBJ2-5; V: TRBV10-3; D: TRBD2; DNA: TGTGCCATCAGTGTTGGACTAGAAGAGACCCAGTACTTC; CDR3: CAISVGLEETQYF
size: .; J: TRBJ2-5; V: TRBV27; D: .; DNA: TGTGCCAGCAGTTTGGGCTCCTATGAGACCCAGTACTTC; CDR3: CASSLGSYETQYF
size: .; J: TRBJ2-2; V: TRBV5-4; D: TRBD2; DNA: TGTGCCAGCAGCTTGTTTACCGGGACTAGGCGAACGAACACCGGGGAGCTGTTTTTT; CDR3: CASSLFTGTRRTNTGELFF
size: .; J: TRBJ1-1; V: TRBV7-2; D: .; DNA: TGTGCCAGCAGCCCCCGCCAGGCGAACACTGAAGCTTTCTTT; CDR3: CASSPRQANTEAFF
size: .; J: TRBJ2-1; V: TRBV7-8; D: .; DNA: TGTGCCAGCAGTTCCGCCCGAGCCCGGCGGGCCAACAATGAGCAGTTCTTC; CDR3: CASSSARARRANNEQFF
size: .; J: TRBJ2-5; V: TRBV30; D: TRBD2; DNA: TGTGCCTGGAGTGGTGGACTAGCGGGAGGTCGAGAGACCCAGTACTTC; CDR3: CAWSGGLAGGRETQYF
size: once; J: TRBJ2-2; V: TRBV19; D: .; DNA: TGTGCCAGTAGTATAGGTGGGACATCCTCGAACACCGGGGAGCTGTTTTTT; CDR3: CASSIGGTSSNTGELFF
size: .; J: TRBJ2-7; V: TRBV2; D: .; DNA: TGTGCCAGCAGTGAAGTCCGCTCCTACGAGCAGTACTTC; CDR3: CASSEVRSYEQYF
size: once; J: TRBJ2-1; V: TRBV13; D: .; DNA: TGTGCCAGCGGGGCCACCGGGGCTAGCGTGTTTGGGCACTCCTACAATGAGCAGTTCTTC; CDR3: CASGATGASVFGHSYNEQFF
size: .; J: TRBJ2-7; V: TRBV2; D: TRBD1; DNA: TGTGCCAGCAGTGGGGACAGGGGCCGGCAGTACTTC; CDR3: CASSGDRGRQYF
size: .; J: TRBJ2-3; V: TRBV7-9; D: .; DNA: TGTGCCAGCAGCTACACCAGCGGGACAGGAGATACGCAGTATTTT; CDR3: CASSYTSGTGDTQYF
size: .; J: TRBJ2-2; V: TRBV5-1; D: TRBD2; DNA: TGCGCCAGCAGCCCAAAAAGACTAGCGGGAGTCACCGGGGAGCTGTTTTTT; CDR3: CASSPKRLAGVTGELFF
size: .; J: TRBJ1-1; V: TRBV6-6; D: .; DNA: TGTGCCAGCAGTTACGAGCGTTTCGGAGCTTTCTTT; CDR3: CASSYERFGAFF
size: .; J: TRBJ2-2; V: TRBV21-1; D: .; DNA: TGTGCCAGCAGGGGGATTCGTCAGGGGTTTGGCACCGGGGAGCTGTTTTTT; CDR3: CASRGIRQGFGTGELFF
size: .; J: TRBJ2-3; V: TRBV30; D: TRBD2; DNA: TGTGCCTGGAGTGTTCTAGCGGGAGAAGATACGCAGTATTTT; CDR3: CAWSVLAGEDTQYF
size: .; J: TRBJ1-1; V: TRBV5-1; D: .; DNA: TGCGCCAGCAGCTTCCAGGGGCAGAGCACTGAAGCTTTCTTT; CDR3: CASSFQGQSTEAFF
size: .; J: TRBJ2-7; V: TRBV29-1; D: TRBD1; DNA: TGCAGCGTACGCGGTCAGGGGGCATACGAGCAGTACTTC; CDR3: CSVRGQGAYEQYF
size: .; J: TRBJ2-7; V: TRBV5-3; D: TRBD2; DNA: TGTGCCAGAAGCCGACTAGCGGGAGATGGGTCCTACGAGCAGTACTTC; CDR3: CARSRLAGDGSYEQYF
size: .; J: TRBJ1-4; V: TRBV18; D: .; DNA: TGTGCCAGCTCACCGAGCAGGGGAAGAGATAATGAAAAACTGTTTTTT; CDR3: CASSPSRGRDNEKLFF
size: .; J: TRBJ2-2; V: TRBV29-1; D: .; DNA: TGCAGCGCTTGTCTACTAGACGCCGGGGAGCTGTTTTTT; CDR3: CSACLLDAGELFF
size: .; J: TRBJ2-7; V: TRBV19; D: .; DNA: TGTGCCAGTCGCTCTCGGGGGACAGCAGCCTACGAGCAGTACTTC; CDR3: CASRSRGTAAYEQYF
size: .; J: TRBJ2-2; V: TRBV7-6; D: TRBD2; DNA: TGTGCCAGCAGCTTGGCCCCCGGGACTAGCGGGAGGTCCACCGGGGAGCTGTTTTTT; CDR3: CASSLAPGTSGRSTGELFF
size: .; J: TRBJ2-2; V: TRBV5-1; D: .; DNA: TGCGCCAGCAGCTTGGCAGGGAGGCTTAACACCGGGGAGCTGTTTTTT; CDR3: CASSLAGRLNTGELFF
size: .; J: TRBJ2-7; V: TRBV7-2; D: TRBD2; DNA: TGTGCCAGCAGCTCGCGGGAGGGCTGGGGGGAGCAGTACTTC; CDR3: CASSSREGWGEQYF